Following are 31 T cell receptor beta chains from one sample sequenced in a study of T cell changes during pregnancy in multiple sclerosis. Sequencing used immunoSEQ multiplex PCR; TCRdb keeps in-frame clones, though not all of them. The sample includes about 87,000 clones, 90% to 95% seen only once; the top ten take 1.2% to 1.5%. Specimen: peripheral blood, collected in the third trimester of pregnancy. These receptors were obtained from a female donor in good health, enrolled as a control in a pregnancy study.

Only one count was recorded for this clone. This chain uses TRBV2 with TRBJ2-3; possible D gene TRBD1, 6 bases. The CDR3 length is 15 residues. CDR1 is SNHLY and CDR2 is FYNNEI in the germline V gene. V was clipped by 5 bases and J by 0 bases, with 12 bases between them. The CDR3 spells CASSRWTASTDTQYF. In DNA, the CDR3 is TGTGCCAGCAGTCGCTGGACAGCTAGCACAGATACGCAGTATTTT.

The chain carries TRBV10-3 and TRBJ2-5; D call uncertain. V shed 2 bases and J shed 4 bases, with 14 bases lying between them. The germline CDR1 and CDR2 sequences are ENHRY and SYGVKD. This CDR3 has 15 residues. The CDR3 nucleotides are TGTGCCATCAGTGAGACACTATCGGTAGGAGAGACCCAGTACTTC. This gives the protein CAISETLSVGETQYF.

The V gene is TRBV2, the J gene TRBJ1-5; perhaps TRBD1 as D (5 bases). The CDR3 contains 13 residues. Per germline, CDR1 SNHLY and CDR2 FYNNEI. The germline V and J ends were trimmed by 7 bases and 7 bases, with 14 bases remaining between them. The CDR3 loop is CASIPTRGQPQHF. DNA for the CDR3: TGTGCCAGCATCCCAACCCGGGGGCAGCCCCAGCATTTT.

The J gene is TRBJ2-3, the V gene TRBV2, with D possibly matching TRBD1 (6 bases). The length of the CDR3 is 14 residues. The germline V and J ends were trimmed by 2 bases and 6 bases, with 12 bases remaining between them. Germline CDR1 is SNHLY and CDR2 is FYNNEI. CDR3 nucleotides: TGTGCCAGCAGTGAACTCACAGGGCTGGATACGCAGTATTTT. It encodes CASSELTGLDTQYF.

The CDR3 DNA follows: TGTGCCAGTAGTATAGTCCGCGGGAGTAACAATGAGCAGTTCTTC. It codes for CASSIVRGSNNEQFF. The V and J genes are TRBV19 and TRBJ2-1; 7 nucleotides line up with TRBD2. Per germline, CDR1 LNHDA and CDR2 SQIVND (reference sequence). This CDR3 has 15 amino acids. Trimming removed 1 base from V and 5 bases from J; junction bases left unmatched: 5.

The gene calls are TRBV19 and TRBJ2-7; TRBD2 agrees at 7 bases. The CDR3 consists of 13 residues. Trimming removed 6 bases from V and 1 base from J; junction bases left unmatched: 3. Per germline, CDR1 LNHDA and CDR2 SQIVND (reference sequence). The CDR3 sequence: CASSRLASYEQYF. The CDR3 DNA reads as TGTGCCAGTAGCCGACTAGCTTCCTACGAGCAGTACTTC.

The rearrangement uses TRBV11-3 and TRBJ2-7; D unclear. The V gene's germline CDR1 is SGHNT and CDR2 YENEEA. The CDR3 sequence is 14 residues long. The ends were cut back, 1 base at V and 1 base at J, with 8 bases in the middle. CDR3 sequence (DNA): TGTGCCAGCAGCTTAGTGGCTAGGTCCTACGAGCAGTACTTC. Its translation: CASSLVARSYEQYF.

This chain uses TRBV19 with TRBJ1-1; D gene uncertain. Per germline, CDR1 LNHDA and CDR2 SQIVND (reference sequence). V shed 5 bases and J shed 6 bases, with 10 bases lying between them. The CDR3 runs 12 residues. The DNA of the CDR3 is TGTGCCAGTAGTCCCACGCGATCTGAAGCTTTCTTT. Translating it yields CASSPTRSEAFF.

The genes are TRBV28 and TRBJ1-3; tentatively, D is TRBD1 (6 bases). Germline loops: CDR1 MDHEN, CDR2 SYDVKM. This CDR3 has 15 amino acids. V was shortened by 5 bases and J by 3 bases, with 14 bases between the two germline ends. This CDR3 reads CASSPRQVVGNTIYF. The CDR3 DNA follows: TGTGCCAGCAGTCCGCGACAGGTTGTTGGAAACACCATATATTTT.

The chain employs TRBV18 and TRBJ2-6; the match to TRBD1 covers 11 bases. The germline CDR1 and CDR2 sequences are KGHSH and LQKENI. The V and J ends lost 5 bases and 1 base, in that order; junction bases with no gene match: 4. This CDR3 has 17 amino acids. The CDR3 nucleotides read TGTGCCAGCTCATTAGGACAGGGGGCTTCTGGGGCCAACGTCCTGACTTTC. Protein product: CASSLGQGASGANVLTF.

This chain links TRBV2 with TRBJ2-7; TRBD2 matches at 10 bases. Germline CDR1 reads SNHLY; CDR2 reads FYNNEI. The CDR3 extends over 15 amino acids. Trimming cost V 5 bases and J 5 bases; bases outside gene matches: 9. Written as DNA, the CDR3 is TGTGCCAGCAGTTCGACTAGCGGGCGTAGGGACGAGCAGTACTTC. It codes for CASSSTSGRRDEQYF.

The CDR3 DNA is TGCGCCAGCAGCCCAGGAGGCTTATTAAGGGCCTACTATGGCTACACCTTC. As protein: CASSPGGLLRAYYGYTF. The chain employs TRBV4-1 and TRBJ1-2; D is unresolved. Between the trimmed V and J ends, which lost 4 bases and 3 bases, there was a span of 21 bases. The germline gives CDR1 MGHRA, CDR2 YSYEKL. There are 17 residues in the CDR3.

This clone has just one count. The chain uses TRBV19 and TRBJ1-1; 9 bases match TRBD1. Germline trimming cut 4 bases from V and 1 base from J; bases unmatched to any gene: 7. CDR3 size: 16 residues. In germline, CDR1 is LNHDA, CDR2 SQIVND (reference sequence). CDR3 nucleotides: TGTGCCAGTAGTAAAATACCGGGACAGGGGAACACTGAAGCTTTCTTT. This encodes CASSKIPGQGNTEAFF.

CDR3 residues: CASRGQGSDNEQFF. CDR3 nucleotide sequence: TGTGCCAGCAGGGGACAGGGCTCTGACAATGAGCAGTTCTTC. The chain has TRBV25-1 and TRBJ2-1, with TRBD1 matching over 9 bases. The CDR3 has 14 residues. CDR1 and CDR2 from the germline V gene are MGHDK and SYGVNS. After removal of 6 bases from V and 5 bases from J, the junction contained 5 bases not matched to a gene.

J is TRBJ1-5 and V is TRBV7-9; no clear D. The V and J ends lost 1 base and 7 bases respectively, with 11 bases between them. CDR1 is SEHNR and CDR2 is FQNEAQ in the germline V gene (reference sequence). The CDR3 runs 14 residues. The CDR3: CASSLGGSVQPQHF. CDR3 nucleotides: TGTGCCAGCAGCTTAGGCGGGTCCGTGCAGCCCCAGCATTTT. Combining the CDR3 with reference TRBV7-9 and TRBJ1-5 gives the whole variable domain DTGVSQNPRHKITKRGQNVTFRCDPISEHNRLYWYRQTLGQGPEFLTYFQNEAQLEKSRLLSDRFSAERPKGSFSTLEIQRTEQGDSAMYLCASSLGGSVQPQHFGDGTRLSIL.

This clone was recorded once. The V call is TRBV2, the J call TRBJ2-6; no reliable D call. The CDR3 spans 12 residues. From germline, CDR1 is SNHLY and CDR2 FYNNEI. Deletions cut 8 bases from V and 3 bases from J, with 5 bases between. The CDR3 bases are TGTGCCAGCGCGATTGGGGCCAACGTCCTGACTTTC. Translation gives CASAIGANVLTF.

V and J are TRBV15 and TRBJ2-7; 9 bases map to TRBD2. The CDR3 has 14 residues. The germline gives CDR1 LNHNV, CDR2 YYDKDF (reference sequence). Trimming cost V 5 bases and J 2 bases; bases outside gene matches: 4. The CDR3: CATSAGGGAYEQYF. CDR3 bases: TGTGCCACCAGCGCGGGGGGGGGAGCCTACGAGCAGTACTTC.

The chain has TRBV11-2 and TRBJ2-7, with D tentatively TRBD2 (6 bases). From germline, CDR1 is SGHAT and CDR2 FQNNGV. The CDR3 runs to 14 residues. The germline V and J ends were trimmed by 4 bases and 3 bases, with 13 bases remaining between them. The CDR3 nucleotides are TGTGCCAGCAGCTCGGGGGACGGGGTCTACGAGCAGTACTTC. This gives the protein CASSSGDGVYEQYF.

The genes are TRBV6-5 and TRBJ1-3, with D possibly matching TRBD1 (5 bases). CDR1 MNHEY and CDR2 SVGAGI come from the germline V gene. Trimming left V 6 bases short and J 3 bases short, with 15 bases between. There are 15 residues in the CDR3. As DNA, the CDR3 is TGTGCCAGCAGCCGCGGAGGGGATTTTGGAAACACCATATATTTT. Its protein is CASSRGGDFGNTIYF.

This chain connects TRBV5-4 to TRBJ2-3; 8 bases are a match to TRBD1. Per the germline V gene, CDR1 is SGHNT and CDR2 is YYREEE (reference sequence). V shed 2 bases and J 3 bases; nucleotides not matched to a gene: 8. This CDR3 region has 16 residues. The CDR3 DNA reads as TGTGCCAGCAGCTTAAGACAGGGGAAGAGAACAGATACGCAGTATTTT. This sequence encodes CASSLRQGKRTDTQYF.

The chain has TRBV5-1 and TRBJ2-5; TRBD1 aligns across 11 bases. The CDR3 has 15 residues. Germline-derived CDR1 and CDR2 are SGHRS and YFSETQ. With 4 bases clipped from V and 5 bases from J, the junction kept 7 bases outside the gene matches. Here the CDR3 reads CASSPGQGARETQYF. In nucleotides, the CDR3 is TGCGCCAGCAGCCCCGGACAGGGGGCTAGGGAGACCCAGTACTTC.

J is TRBJ1-5 and V is TRBV19; the D gene is possibly TRBD1 (5 bases). The length of the CDR3 is 14 residues. Trimming took 4 bases from V and 2 from J, leaving 9 bases between them. From germline, CDR1 is LNHDA and CDR2 SQIVND (reference sequence). The CDR3 loop reads CASSRGVGNQPQHF. In nucleotides, the CDR3 is TGTGCCAGTAGTAGGGGGGTTGGCAATCAGCCCCAGCATTTT. Drawing the rest from reference TRBV19 and TRBJ1-5, the complete variable domain is DGGITQSPKYLFRKEGQNVTLSCEQNLNHDAMYWYRQDPGQGLRLIYYSQIVNDFQKGDIAEGYSVSREKKESFPLTVTSAQKNPTAFYLCASSRGVGNQPQHFGDGTRLSIL.

The chain links TRBV28 to TRBJ2-1; D call uncertain. CDR1 and CDR2 (germline): MDHEN, SYDVKM. This CDR3 spans 15 amino acids. V was clipped by 3 bases and J by 9 bases, with 18 bases between them. CDR3 bases: TGTGCCAGCAGTTTCCGCAGGCTCGACCCTCCTGAGCAGTTCTTC. Protein sequence: CASSFRRLDPPEQFF.

The chain joins TRBV5-1 to TRBJ2-1; TRBD1 might be the D (6 bases). There are 16 residues in the CDR3. Trimming cost V 4 bases and J 0 bases, with 14 bases left between them. From germline, CDR1 is SGHRS and CDR2 YFSETQ. Written as DNA, the CDR3 is TGCGCCAGCAGCGTCGGTACAGGGAGCTCCTACAATGAGCAGTTCTTC. Its translation: CASSVGTGSSYNEQFF.

The chain combines TRBV7-2 with TRBJ1-1; D remains ambiguous. Trimming cost V 5 bases and J 1 base, with 8 bases left between them. The CDR3 contains 13 residues. In germline, CDR1 is SGHTA, CDR2 FQGNSA. The CDR3: CASSTRQNTEAFF. The CDR3 bases are TGTGCCAGCAGCACCCGACAGAACACTGAAGCTTTCTTT.

This chain joins TRBV5-1 and TRBJ2-6; 9 nucleotides match TRBD1. The trim removed 7 bases at V and 0 bases at J, leaving 14 bases unmatched. From germline, CDR1 is SGHRS and CDR2 YFSETQ. CDR3 length equals 19 residues. Here the CDR3 reads CASGDREGPAYSGANVLTF. DNA of the CDR3: TGCGCCAGCGGGGACAGGGAAGGTCCAGCCTACTCTGGGGCCAACGTCCTGACTTTC.

The genes are TRBV7-9 and TRBJ1-1, with D perhaps matching TRBD1 (5 bases). Germline-derived CDR1 and CDR2 are SEHNR and FQNEAQ (reference sequence). V was shortened by 8 bases and J by 4 bases, with 20 bases between the two germline ends. The CDR3 length is 15 residues. The CDR3 is CASEKPIRGGTEAFF. CDR3 nucleotide sequence: TGTGCCAGCGAAAAGCCAATTCGGGGGGGCACTGAAGCTTTCTTT.

V gene TRBV28 combines with J gene TRBJ1-1, with D perhaps matching TRBD1 (5 bases). The CDR3 loop spans 14 amino acids. Germline values: CDR1 MDHEN, CDR2 SYDVKM. The V and J ends lost 2 bases and 5 bases respectively, with 12 bases between them. The CDR3: CASSLPGGRTEAFF. CDR3 bases: TGTGCCAGCAGTTTACCGGGGGGGAGGACTGAAGCTTTCTTT.

V and J are TRBV28 and TRBJ2-1, with 7 positions matching TRBD2. Trimming took 6 bases from V and 0 from J; bases not matched to a gene: 5. The germline V gene encodes CDR1 MDHEN and CDR2 SYDVKM. The CDR3 spans 15 residues. The DNA of the CDR3 is TGTGCCAGCAGAGTTCGGGGGGACTCCTACAATGAGCAGTTCTTC. Translating it yields CASRVRGDSYNEQFF.

This sequence joins TRBV27 and TRBJ2-1; weak D call: TRBD1 (7 bases). In germline, CDR1 is MNHEY, CDR2 SMNVEV (reference sequence). Trimming left V 3 bases short and J 8 bases short, with 17 bases between. The CDR3 has 15 residues. Written as DNA, the CDR3 is TGTGCCAGCAGTTTGGGGGCAGGGGGGCAGGATGAGCAGTTCTTC. As protein: CASSLGAGGQDEQFF.

The table lists this clone with a count of one. The V call is TRBV7-8, the J call TRBJ2-2; 9 bases align to TRBD2. The CDR3 extends over 16 amino acids. Germline CDR1 reads SGHVS; CDR2 reads FQNEAQ. Germline trimming cut 5 bases from V and 1 base from J; bases unmatched to any gene: 5. The CDR3 bases are TGTGCCAGCAGCCTCGGACTAGCGTGGAACACCGGGGAGCTGTTTTTT. Translating it yields CASSLGLAWNTGELFF.